The 4 T cell receptor beta chains in this list originate from one sample, sequenced in a study of OX40 agonist ivuxolimab in advanced cancers. Produced via immunoSEQ multiplex PCR; TCRdb's table is partial and in-frame only. The sample contains nearly 60,000 clones, about 87% of which appear only once. The input for sequencing was CD4+ or CD8+ T cells sorted from blood, taken in a trial of the OX40 agonist ivuxolimab. Source of these receptors: an adult with an advanced solid tumor such as melanoma, head and neck, liver or kidney cancer.

Only a few counts were recorded for this clone. The rearrangement joins TRBV25-1 to TRBJ1-3; no reliable D call. Germline V gene lookup returns CDR1 MGHDK and CDR2 SYGVNS. This CDR3 comprises 15 residues. With 1 base removed from V and 0 bases from J, the gap between germline ends came to 7 bases. The CDR3 loop reads CASSELEGSGNTIYF. CDR3 in DNA: TGTGCCAGCAGTGAATTGGAGGGCTCTGGAAACACCATATATTTT.

The V call is TRBV2, the J call TRBJ2-7; D gene uncertain. V was clipped by 4 bases and J by 3 bases, with 10 bases between them. The V gene's germline CDR1 is SNHLY and CDR2 FYNNEI. The CDR3 covers 13 residues. The CDR3 DNA reads as TGTGCCAGCAGTGTAGGGAAAGGCTACGAGCAGTACTTC. Protein sequence: CASSVGKGYEQYF.

The gene calls are TRBV7-9 and TRBJ2-2, with TRBD2 matching over 10 bases. The CDR3 covers 16 residues. Germline V gene sequence: CDR1 SEHNR, CDR2 FQNEAQ (reference sequence). J lost 3 bases, V lost 5 bases, and 6 bases had no gene match. The CDR3 spells CASSPISGRYTGELFF. The CDR3 DNA is TGTGCCAGCAGCCCTATTAGCGGGAGGTACACCGGGGAGCTGTTTTTT.

There are a few counts of this clone. V is TRBV5-1 and J is TRBJ2-1, with D hard to call. Germline CDR1 reads SGHRS; CDR2 reads YFSETQ. V lost 1 base to trimming and J lost 6 bases, with 17 bases between them. The CDR3 covers 16 residues. CDR3 protein: CASSLFVREGINEQFF. The CDR3 DNA reads TGCGCCAGCAGCTTGTTTGTAAGAGAAGGGATCAATGAGCAGTTCTTC. The whole variable domain, filled in from reference TRBV5-1 and TRBJ2-1, reads KAGVTQTPRYLIKTRGQQVTLSCSPISGHRSVSWYQQTPGQGLQFLFEYFSETQRNKGNFPGRFSGRQFSNSRSEMNVSTLELGDSALYLCASSLFVREGINEQFFGPGTRLTVL.